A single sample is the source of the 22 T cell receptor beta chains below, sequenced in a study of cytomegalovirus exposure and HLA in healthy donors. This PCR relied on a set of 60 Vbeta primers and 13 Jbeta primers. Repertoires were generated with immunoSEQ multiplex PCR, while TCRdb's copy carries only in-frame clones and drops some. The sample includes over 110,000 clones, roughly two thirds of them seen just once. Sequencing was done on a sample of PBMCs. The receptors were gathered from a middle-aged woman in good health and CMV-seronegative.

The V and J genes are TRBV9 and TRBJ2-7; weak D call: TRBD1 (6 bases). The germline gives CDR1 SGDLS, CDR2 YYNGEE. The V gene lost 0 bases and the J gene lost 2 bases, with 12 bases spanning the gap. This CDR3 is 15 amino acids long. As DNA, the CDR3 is TGTGCCAGCAGCGTAGAGGTGAGGGGGACCTACGAGCAGTACTTC. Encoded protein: CASSVEVRGTYEQYF.

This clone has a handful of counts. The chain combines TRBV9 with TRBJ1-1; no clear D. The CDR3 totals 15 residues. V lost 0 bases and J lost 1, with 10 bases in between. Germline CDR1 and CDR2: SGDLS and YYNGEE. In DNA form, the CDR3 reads TGTGCCAGCAGCGTAGGGGCGGGAGCGAACACTGAAGCTTTCTTT. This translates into CASSVGAGANTEAFF.

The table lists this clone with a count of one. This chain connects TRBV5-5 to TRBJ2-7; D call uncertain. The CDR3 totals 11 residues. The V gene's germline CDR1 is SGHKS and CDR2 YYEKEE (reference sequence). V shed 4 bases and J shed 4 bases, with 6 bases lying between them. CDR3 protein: CASSTGYEQYV. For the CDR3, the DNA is TGTGCCAGCAGCACCGGGTACGAGCAGTACGTC.

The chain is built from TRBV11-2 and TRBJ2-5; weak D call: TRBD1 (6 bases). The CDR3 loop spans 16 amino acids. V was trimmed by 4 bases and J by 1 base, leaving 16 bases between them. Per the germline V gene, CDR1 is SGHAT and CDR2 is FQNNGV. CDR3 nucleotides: TGTGCCAGCAGCTCGGACAGTTCCACAGCCCAAGAGACCCAGTACTTC. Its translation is CASSSDSSTAQETQYF.

The CDR3 spells CASSPTPGPTSTDTQYF. The CDR3 coding sequence is TGTGCCAGCAGCCCGACACCTGGGCCCACTAGCACAGATACGCAGTATTTT. The J gene is TRBJ2-3, the V gene TRBV9, with no clear D. V lost 4 bases and J lost 0, with 18 bases in between. The CDR3 runs 17 residues. Germline V gives CDR1 SGDLS, CDR2 YYNGEE. The whole variable domain, filled in from reference TRBV9 and TRBJ2-3, reads DSGVTQTPKHLITATGQRVTLRCSPRSGDLSVYWYQQSLDQGLQFLIQYYNGEERAKGNILERFSAQQFPDLHSELNLSSLELGDSALYFCASSPTPGPTSTDTQYFGPGTRLTVL.

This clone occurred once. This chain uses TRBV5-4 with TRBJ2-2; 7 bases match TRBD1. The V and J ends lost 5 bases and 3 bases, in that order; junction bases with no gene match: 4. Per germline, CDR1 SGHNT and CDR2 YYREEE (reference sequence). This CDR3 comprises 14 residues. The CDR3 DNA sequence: TGTGCCAGCAGTCGACAGGGATACACCGGGGAGCTGTTTTTT. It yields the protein CASSRQGYTGELFF.

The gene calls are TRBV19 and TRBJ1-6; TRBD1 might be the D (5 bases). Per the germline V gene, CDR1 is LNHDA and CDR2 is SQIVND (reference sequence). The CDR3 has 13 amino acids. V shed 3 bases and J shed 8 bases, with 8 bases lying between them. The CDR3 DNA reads TGTGCCAGTAGTATGGGGGGTTATTCACCCCTCCACTTT. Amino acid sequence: CASSMGGYSPLHF. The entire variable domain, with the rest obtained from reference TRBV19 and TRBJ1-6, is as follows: DGGITQSPKYLFRKEGQNVTLSCEQNLNHDAMYWYRQDPGQGLRLIYYSQIVNDFQKGDIAEGYSVSREKKESFPLTVTSAQKNPTAFYLCASSMGGYSPLHFGNGTRLTVT.

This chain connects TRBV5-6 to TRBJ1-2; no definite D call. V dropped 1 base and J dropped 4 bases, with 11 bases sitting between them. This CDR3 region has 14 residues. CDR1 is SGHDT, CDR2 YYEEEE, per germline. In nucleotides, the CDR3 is TGTGCCAGCAGCTTGAGGGAGGGATTCTATGGCTACACCTTC. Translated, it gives CASSLREGFYGYTF.

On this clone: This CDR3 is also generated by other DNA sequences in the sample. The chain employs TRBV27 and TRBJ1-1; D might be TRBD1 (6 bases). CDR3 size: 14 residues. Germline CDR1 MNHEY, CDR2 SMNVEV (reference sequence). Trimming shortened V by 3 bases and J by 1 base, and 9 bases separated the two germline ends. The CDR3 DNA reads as TGTGCCAGCAGTTTCAGGGGCCAGAACACTGAAGCTTTCTTT. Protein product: CASSFRGQNTEAFF.

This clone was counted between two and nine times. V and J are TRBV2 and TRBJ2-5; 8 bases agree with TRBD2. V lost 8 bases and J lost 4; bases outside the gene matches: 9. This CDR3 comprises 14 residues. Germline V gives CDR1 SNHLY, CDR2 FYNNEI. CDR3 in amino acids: CASSPAGEVETQYF. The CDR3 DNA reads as TGTGCCAGCTCCCCAGCGGGGGAGGTAGAGACCCAGTACTTC. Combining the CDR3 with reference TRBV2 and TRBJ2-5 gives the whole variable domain EPEVTQTPSHQVTQMGQEVILRCVPISNHLYFYWYRQILGQKVEFLVSFYNNEISEKSEIFDDQFSVERPDGSNFTLKIRSTKLEDSAMYFCASSPAGEVETQYFGPGTRLLVL.

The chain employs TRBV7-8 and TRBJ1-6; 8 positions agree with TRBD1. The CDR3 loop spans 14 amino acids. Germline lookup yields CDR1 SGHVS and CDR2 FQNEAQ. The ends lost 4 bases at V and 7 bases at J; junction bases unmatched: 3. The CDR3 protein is CASSSDRVNSPLHF. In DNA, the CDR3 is TGTGCCAGCAGCTCGGACAGGGTGAATTCACCCCTCCACTTT. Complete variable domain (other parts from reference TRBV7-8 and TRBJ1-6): GAGVSQSPRYKVAKRGQDVALRCDPISGHVSLFWYQQALGQGPEFLTYFQNEAQLDKSGLPSDRFFAERPEGSVSTLKIQRTQQEDSAVYLCASSSDRVNSPLHFGNGTRLTVT.

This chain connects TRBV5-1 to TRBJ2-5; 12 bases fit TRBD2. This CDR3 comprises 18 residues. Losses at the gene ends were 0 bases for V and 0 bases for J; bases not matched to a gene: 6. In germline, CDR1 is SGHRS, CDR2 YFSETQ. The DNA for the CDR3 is TGCGCCAGCAGCTTGGGGATAGGACTAGCGGGGTACCAAGAGACCCAGTACTTC. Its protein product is CASSLGIGLAGYQETQYF.

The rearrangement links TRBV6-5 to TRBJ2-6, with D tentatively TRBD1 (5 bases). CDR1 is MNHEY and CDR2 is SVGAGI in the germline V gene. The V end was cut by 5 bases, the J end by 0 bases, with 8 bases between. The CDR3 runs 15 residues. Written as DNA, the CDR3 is TGTGCCAGCAGTCCAGGGAACTCTGGGGCCAACGTCCTGACTTTC. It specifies CASSPGNSGANVLTF.

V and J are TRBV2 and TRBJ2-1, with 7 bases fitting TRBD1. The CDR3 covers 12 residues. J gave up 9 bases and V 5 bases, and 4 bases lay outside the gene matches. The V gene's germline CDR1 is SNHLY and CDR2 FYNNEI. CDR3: CASSRQGSEQFF. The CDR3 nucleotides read TGTGCCAGCAGTCGACAGGGCTCTGAGCAGTTCTTC.

In DNA, the CDR3 is TGTGCCAGCAGCGTAGGACACATGAACACTGAAGCTTTCTTT. The encoded protein is CASSVGHMNTEAFF. This rearrangement joins TRBV9 to TRBJ1-1, with unresolved D. CDR3 length equals 14 residues. The ends were cut back, 0 bases at V and 0 bases at J, with 6 bases in the middle. The V gene's germline CDR1 is SGDLS and CDR2 YYNGEE.

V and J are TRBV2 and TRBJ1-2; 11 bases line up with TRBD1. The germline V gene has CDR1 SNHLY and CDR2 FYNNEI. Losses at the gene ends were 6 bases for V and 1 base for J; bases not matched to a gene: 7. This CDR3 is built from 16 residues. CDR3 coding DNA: TGTGCCAGCAGCCGGGACAGGGGGACCTTTAACTATGGCTACACCTTC. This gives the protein CASSRDRGTFNYGYTF. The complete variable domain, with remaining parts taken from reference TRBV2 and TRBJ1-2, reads EPEVTQTPSHQVTQMGQEVILRCVPISNHLYFYWYRQILGQKVEFLVSFYNNEISEKSEIFDDQFSVERPDGSNFTLKIRSTKLEDSAMYFCASSRDRGTFNYGYTFGSGTRLTVV.

The CDR3 loop reads CASSLDRVGTEAFF. CDR3 DNA: TGCGCCAGCAGCTTGGACAGGGTGGGCACTGAAGCTTTCTTT. The V and J genes are TRBV5-1 and TRBJ1-1, with D possibly matching TRBD1 (6 bases). V lost 0 bases and J 4 bases, leaving 10 bases between the germline ends. This CDR3 has 14 residues. CDR1 and CDR2 from the germline V gene are SGHRS and YFSETQ.

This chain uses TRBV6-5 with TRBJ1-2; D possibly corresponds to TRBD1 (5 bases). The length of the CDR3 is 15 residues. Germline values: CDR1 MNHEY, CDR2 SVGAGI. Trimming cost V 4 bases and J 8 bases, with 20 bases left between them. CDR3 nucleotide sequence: TGTGCCAGCAGTTGGCGAGGCAGGGTCCTCCAAGGCTACACCTTC. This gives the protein CASSWRGRVLQGYTF.

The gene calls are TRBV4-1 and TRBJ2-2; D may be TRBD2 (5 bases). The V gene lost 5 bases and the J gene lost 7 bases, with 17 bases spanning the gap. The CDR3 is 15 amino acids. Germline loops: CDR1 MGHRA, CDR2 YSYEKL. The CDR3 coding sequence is TGCGCCAGCAGCAAACCCCGGGAATTAGGCGGGGAGCTGTTTTTT. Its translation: CASSKPRELGGELFF.

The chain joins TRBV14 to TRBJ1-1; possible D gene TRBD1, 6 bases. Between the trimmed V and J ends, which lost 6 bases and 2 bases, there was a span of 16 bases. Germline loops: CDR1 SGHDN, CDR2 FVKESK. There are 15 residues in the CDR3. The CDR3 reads CASSRAGTLNTEAFF. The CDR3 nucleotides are TGTGCCAGCAGTCGTGCCGGGACACTCAACACTGAAGCTTTCTTT. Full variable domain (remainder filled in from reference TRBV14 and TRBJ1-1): EAGVTQFPSHSVIEKGQTVTLRCDPISGHDNLYWYRRVMGKEIKFLLHFVKESKQDESGMPNNRFLAERTGGTYSTLKVQPAELEDSGVYFCASSRAGTLNTEAFFGQGTRLTVV.

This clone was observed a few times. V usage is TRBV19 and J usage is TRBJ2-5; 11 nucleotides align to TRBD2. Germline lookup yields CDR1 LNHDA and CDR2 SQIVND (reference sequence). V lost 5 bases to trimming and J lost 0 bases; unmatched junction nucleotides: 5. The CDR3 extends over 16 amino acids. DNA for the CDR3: TGTGCCAGTAGTGCCATTAGCGGGGGGGACCAAGAGACCCAGTACTTC. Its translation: CASSAISGGDQETQYF. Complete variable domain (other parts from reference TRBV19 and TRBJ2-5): DGGITQSPKYLFRKEGQNVTLSCEQNLNHDAMYWYRQDPGQGLRLIYYSQIVNDFQKGDIAEGYSVSREKKESFPLTVTSAQKNPTAFYLCASSAISGGDQETQYFGPGTRLLVL.

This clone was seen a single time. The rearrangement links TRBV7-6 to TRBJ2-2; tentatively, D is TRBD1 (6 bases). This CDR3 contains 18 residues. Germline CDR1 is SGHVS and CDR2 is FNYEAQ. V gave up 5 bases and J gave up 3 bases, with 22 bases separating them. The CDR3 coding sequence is TGTGCCAGCAGCCGACTCCCTTTGGGGGCAGTCGACACCGGGGAGCTGTTTTTT. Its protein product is CASSRLPLGAVDTGELFF.